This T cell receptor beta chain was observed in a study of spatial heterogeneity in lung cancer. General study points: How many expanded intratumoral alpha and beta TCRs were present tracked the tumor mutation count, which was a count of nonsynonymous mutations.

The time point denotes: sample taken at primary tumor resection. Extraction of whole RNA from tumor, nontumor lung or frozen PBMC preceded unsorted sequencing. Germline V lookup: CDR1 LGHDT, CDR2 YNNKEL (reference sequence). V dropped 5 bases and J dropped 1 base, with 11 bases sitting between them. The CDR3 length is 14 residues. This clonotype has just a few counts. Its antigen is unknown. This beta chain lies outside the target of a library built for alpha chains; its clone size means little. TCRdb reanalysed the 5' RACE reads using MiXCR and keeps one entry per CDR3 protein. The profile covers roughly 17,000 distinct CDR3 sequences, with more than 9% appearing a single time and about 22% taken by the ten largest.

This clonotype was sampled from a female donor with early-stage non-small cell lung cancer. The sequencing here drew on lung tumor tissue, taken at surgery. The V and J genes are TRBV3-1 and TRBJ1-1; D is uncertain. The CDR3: CASSTPGPNTEAFF. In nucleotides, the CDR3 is TGTGCCAGCAGCACGCCGGGCCCGAACACTGAAGCTTTCTTT.